The clone carrying this T cell receptor (beta chain) showed up just a few times. Its antigen remains unidentified. Not a single patient had been given any form of treatment at any point before undergoing thyroid surgery. The CDR3 consists of 14 residues. Germline V lookup: CDR1 SGDLS, CDR2 YYNGEE. Trimming at V came to 4 bases and at J to 6 bases, leaving 7 bases not matched to a gene. This sample is part of a study of metastatic and nonmetastatic thyroid tumors. Study results and limitations: Across blood and tumor, TCR beta diversity in malignant thyroid tumors was reportedly significantly higher than in benign nodules.

Using MiXCR, TCRdb re-called clones from the PCR reads. The table has roughly 45,000 clones, less than 3.5% seen once. This TCR was recovered from a female donor with papillary thyroid cancer or a benign thyroid nodule (not recorded which). Some clones in this sample may be carry-over from other donors' samples. This sequence joins TRBV9 and TRBJ1-1; TRBD1 agrees at 9 bases. The specimen was blood. CDR3 DNA: TGTGCCAGCAGCACTGACAGGGGGGGGGCTGAAGCTTTCTTT. Translation: CASSTDRGGAEAFF.